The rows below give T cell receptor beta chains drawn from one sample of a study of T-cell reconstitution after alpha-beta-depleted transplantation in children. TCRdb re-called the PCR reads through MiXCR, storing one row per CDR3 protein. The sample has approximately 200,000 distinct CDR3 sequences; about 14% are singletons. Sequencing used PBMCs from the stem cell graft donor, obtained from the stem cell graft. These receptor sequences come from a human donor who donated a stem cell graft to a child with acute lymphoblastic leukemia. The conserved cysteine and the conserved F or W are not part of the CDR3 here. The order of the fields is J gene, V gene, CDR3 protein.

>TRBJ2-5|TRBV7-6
ASSLVGPGSGLGETQY
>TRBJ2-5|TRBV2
ASSYGRERETQY
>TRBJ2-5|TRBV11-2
ASSLDRLAGETQY
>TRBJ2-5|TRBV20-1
SALGGPGQGAEGETQY
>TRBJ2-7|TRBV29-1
SVERRAGEDEQY
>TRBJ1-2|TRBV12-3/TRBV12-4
ASSLDSRDGYT
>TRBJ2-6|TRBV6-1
ASIPSGANGLT
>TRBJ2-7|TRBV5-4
ASSFPWDGEQY
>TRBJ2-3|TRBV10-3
ASSDSVGGPDTQY
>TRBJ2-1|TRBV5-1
ASSRLAGDNEQF